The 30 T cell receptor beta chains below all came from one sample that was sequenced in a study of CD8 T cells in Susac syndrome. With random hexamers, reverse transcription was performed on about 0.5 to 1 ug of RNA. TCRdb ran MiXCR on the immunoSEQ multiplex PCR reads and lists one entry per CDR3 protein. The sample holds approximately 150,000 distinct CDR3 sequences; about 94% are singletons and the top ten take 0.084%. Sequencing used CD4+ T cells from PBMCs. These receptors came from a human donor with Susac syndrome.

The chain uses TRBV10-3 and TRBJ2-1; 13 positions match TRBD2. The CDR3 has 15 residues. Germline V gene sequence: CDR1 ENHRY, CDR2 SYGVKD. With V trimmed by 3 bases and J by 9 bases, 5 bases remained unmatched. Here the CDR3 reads CAISDGLAGDPEQFF. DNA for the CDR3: TGTGCCATCAGTGACGGACTAGCGGGAGACCCTGAGCAGTTCTTC.

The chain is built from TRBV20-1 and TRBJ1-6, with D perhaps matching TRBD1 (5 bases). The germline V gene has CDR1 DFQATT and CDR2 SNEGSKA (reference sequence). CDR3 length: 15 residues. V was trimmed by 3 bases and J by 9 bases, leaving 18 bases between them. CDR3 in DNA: TGCAGTGCTAGCCCCCAAACAGGTGGGAGTTCACCCCTCCACTTT. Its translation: CSASPQTGGSSPLHF.

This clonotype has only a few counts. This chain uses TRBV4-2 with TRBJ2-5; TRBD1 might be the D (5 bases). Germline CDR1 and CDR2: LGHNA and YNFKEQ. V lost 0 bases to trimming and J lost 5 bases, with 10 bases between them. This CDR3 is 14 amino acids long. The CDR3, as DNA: TGTGCCAGCAGCCAAGACAGGGTTGGCGAGACCCAGTACTTC. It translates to CASSQDRVGETQYF.

This CDR3 is CAITQFSGQARETQYF. In DNA, the CDR3 is TGTGCCATCACCCAATTCTCGGGGCAGGCCCGAGAGACCCAGTACTTC. The rearrangement uses TRBV10-3 and TRBJ2-5; either TRBD1 or TRBD2 may fit D (5 bases each). This CDR3 spans 16 amino acids. Germline CDR1 ENHRY, CDR2 SYGVKD. V dropped 7 bases and J dropped 4 bases, with 22 bases sitting between them.

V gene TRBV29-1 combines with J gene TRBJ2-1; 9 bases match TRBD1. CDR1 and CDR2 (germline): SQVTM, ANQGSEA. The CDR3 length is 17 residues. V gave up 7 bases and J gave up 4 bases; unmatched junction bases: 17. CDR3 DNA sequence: TGCAGCGCTCGTCCGGGGACAGGGAAAAAATCGTACAATGAGCAGTTCTTC. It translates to CSARPGTGKKSYNEQFF.

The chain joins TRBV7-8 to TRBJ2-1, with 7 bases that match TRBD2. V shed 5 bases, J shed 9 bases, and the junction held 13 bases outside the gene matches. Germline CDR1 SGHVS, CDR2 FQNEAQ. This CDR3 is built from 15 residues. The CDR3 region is CASSLDLAVRSEQFF. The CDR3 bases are TGTGCCAGCAGCCTGGACCTAGCGGTTCGTAGTGAGCAGTTCTTC.

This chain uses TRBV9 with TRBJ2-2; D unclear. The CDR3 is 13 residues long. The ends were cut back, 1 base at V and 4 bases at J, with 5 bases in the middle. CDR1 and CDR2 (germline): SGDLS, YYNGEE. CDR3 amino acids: CASSVRITGELFF. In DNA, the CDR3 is TGTGCCAGCAGCGTACGGATCACCGGGGAGCTGTTTTTT.

CDR3 region: CASSPGASIGTQYF. CDR3 nucleotide sequence: TGTGCCAGCAGCCCCGGGGCGAGTATCGGGACCCAGTACTTC. The rearrangement links TRBV14 to TRBJ2-5; D tentatively fits TRBD1 or TRBD2 (5 bases each). CDR3 length equals 14 residues. CDR1 SGHDN and CDR2 FVKESK come from the germline V gene. V was shortened by 4 bases and J by 7 bases, with 16 bases between the two germline ends.

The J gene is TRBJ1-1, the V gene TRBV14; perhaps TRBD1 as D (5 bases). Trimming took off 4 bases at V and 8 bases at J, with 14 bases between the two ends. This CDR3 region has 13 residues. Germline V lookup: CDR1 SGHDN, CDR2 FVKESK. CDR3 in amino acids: CASSPRQRGEAFF. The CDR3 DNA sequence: TGTGCCAGCAGCCCGAGGCAGAGGGGCGAAGCTTTCTTT.

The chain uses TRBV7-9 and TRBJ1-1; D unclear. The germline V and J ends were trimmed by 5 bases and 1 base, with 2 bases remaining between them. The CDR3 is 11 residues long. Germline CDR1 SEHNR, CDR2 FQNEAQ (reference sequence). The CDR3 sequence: CASSANTEAFF. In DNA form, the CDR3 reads TGTGCCAGCAGCGCGAACACTGAAGCTTTCTTT. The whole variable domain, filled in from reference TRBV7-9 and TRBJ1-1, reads DTGVSQNPRHKITKRGQNVTFRCDPISEHNRLYWYRQTLGQGPEFLTYFQNEAQLEKSRLLSDRFSAERPKGSFSTLEIQRTEQGDSAMYLCASSANTEAFFGQGTRLTVV.

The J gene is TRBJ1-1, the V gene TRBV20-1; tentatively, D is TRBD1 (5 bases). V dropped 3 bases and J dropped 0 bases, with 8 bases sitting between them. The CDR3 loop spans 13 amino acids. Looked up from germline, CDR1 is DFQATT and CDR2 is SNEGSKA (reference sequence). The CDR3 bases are TGCAGTGCTAGGGACAACATGAACACTGAAGCTTTCTTT. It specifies CSARDNMNTEAFF.

The CDR3 coding sequence is TGTGCCAGCAGCTTAGAGACTGGCTTAGGGGAGCAGTACTTC. Amino acid sequence: CASSLETGLGEQYF. The chain employs TRBV11-2 and TRBJ2-7; D call uncertain. This CDR3 has 14 residues. Looked up from germline, CDR1 is SGHAT and CDR2 is FQNNGV. V gave up 0 bases and J gave up 7 bases, with 13 bases separating them.

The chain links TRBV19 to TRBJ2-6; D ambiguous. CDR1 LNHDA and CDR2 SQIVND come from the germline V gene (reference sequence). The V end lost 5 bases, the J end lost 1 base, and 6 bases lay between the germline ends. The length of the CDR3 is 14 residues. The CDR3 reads CASSLPSGANVLTF. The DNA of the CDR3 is TGTGCCAGTAGTCTCCCTTCTGGGGCCAACGTCCTGACTTTC.

CDR3 DNA sequence: TGTGCCAGCAGCCCAATCCGGGACTACTACGAGCAGTACTTC. Protein: CASSPIRDYYEQYF. This chain links TRBV7-9 with TRBJ2-7; 7 bases are a match to TRBD2. In germline, CDR1 is SEHNR, CDR2 FQNEAQ (reference sequence). The junction had 7 bases not matched to a gene; V was cut back by 5 bases and J by 3 bases. The CDR3 has 14 amino acids.

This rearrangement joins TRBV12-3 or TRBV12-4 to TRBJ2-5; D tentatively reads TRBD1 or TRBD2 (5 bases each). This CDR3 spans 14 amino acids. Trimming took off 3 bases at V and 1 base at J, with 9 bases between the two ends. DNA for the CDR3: TGTGCCAGCAGTTTCGCAGGGACCCAAGAGACCCAGTACTTC. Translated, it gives CASSFAGTQETQYF.

CDR3 loop: CASSPELFNEQFF. The CDR3 DNA reads TGTGCCAGCAGCCCAGAGTTGTTCAATGAGCAGTTCTTC. The chain carries TRBV7-2 and TRBJ2-1; D not certain. Per the germline V gene, CDR1 is SGHTA and CDR2 is FQGNSA. This CDR3 has 13 amino acids. The germline V and J ends were trimmed by 5 bases and 6 bases, with 11 bases remaining between them.

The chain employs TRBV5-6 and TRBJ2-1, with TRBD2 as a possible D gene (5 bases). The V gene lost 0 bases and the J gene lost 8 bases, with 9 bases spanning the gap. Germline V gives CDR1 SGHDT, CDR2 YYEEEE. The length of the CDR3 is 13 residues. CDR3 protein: CASSLGSRDEQFF. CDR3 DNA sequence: TGTGCCAGCAGCTTGGGGTCGCGGGATGAGCAGTTCTTC. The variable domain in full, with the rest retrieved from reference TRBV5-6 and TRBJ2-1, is DAGVTQSPTHLIKTRGQQVTLRCSPKSGHDTVSWYQQALGQGPQFIFQYYEEEERQRGNFPDRFSGHQFPNYSSELNVNALLLGDSALYLCASSLGSRDEQFFGPGTRLTVL.

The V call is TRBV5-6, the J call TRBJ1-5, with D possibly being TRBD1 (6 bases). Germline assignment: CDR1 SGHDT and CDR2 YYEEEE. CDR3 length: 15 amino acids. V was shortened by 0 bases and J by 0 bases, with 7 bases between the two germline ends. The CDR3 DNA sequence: TGTGCCAGCAGCTTGGGACAGGTTAGCAATCAGCCCCAGCATTTT. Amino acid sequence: CASSLGQVSNQPQHF.

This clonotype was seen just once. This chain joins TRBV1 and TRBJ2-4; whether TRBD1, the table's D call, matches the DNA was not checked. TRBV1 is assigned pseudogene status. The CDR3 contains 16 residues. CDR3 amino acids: CTSSPFPVLAKNIQYF. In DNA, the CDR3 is TGCACCAGCAGCCCATTCCCGGTGCTAGCCAAAAACATTCAGTACTTC.

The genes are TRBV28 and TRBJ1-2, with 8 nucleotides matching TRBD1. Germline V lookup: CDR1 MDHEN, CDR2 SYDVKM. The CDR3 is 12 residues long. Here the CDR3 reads CQTGGTTYGYTF. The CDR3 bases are TGTCAAACAGGGGGTACTACTTATGGCTACACCTTC.

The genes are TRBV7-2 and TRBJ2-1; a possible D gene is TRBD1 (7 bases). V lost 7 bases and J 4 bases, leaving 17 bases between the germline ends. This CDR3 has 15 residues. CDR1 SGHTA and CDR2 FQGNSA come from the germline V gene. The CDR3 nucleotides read TGTGCCAGCACCGAGAGGAGGGGGCAATACAATGAGCAGTTCTTC. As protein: CASTERRGQYNEQFF.

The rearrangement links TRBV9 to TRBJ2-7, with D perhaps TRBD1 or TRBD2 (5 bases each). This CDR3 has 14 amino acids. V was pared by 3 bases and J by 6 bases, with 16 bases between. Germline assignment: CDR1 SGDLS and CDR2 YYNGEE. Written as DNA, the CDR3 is TGTGCCAGCAGCGCCACGGCGAGTGGGGGCGAGCAGTACTTC. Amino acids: CASSATASGGEQYF.

CDR3 protein: CASSARGLYF. The DNA for the CDR3 is TGTGCCAGCAGTGCGCGGGGACTGTACTTC. The rearrangement links TRBV2 to TRBJ2-5, with D perhaps TRBD2 (6 bases). This CDR3 spans 10 amino acids. The V gene's germline CDR1 is SNHLY and CDR2 FYNNEI. V was pared by 4 bases and J by 13 bases, with 10 bases between.

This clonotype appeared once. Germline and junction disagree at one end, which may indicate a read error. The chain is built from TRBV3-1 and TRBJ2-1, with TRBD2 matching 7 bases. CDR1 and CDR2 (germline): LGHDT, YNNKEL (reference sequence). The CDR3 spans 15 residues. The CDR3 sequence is CASRQGGTTGNEQFF. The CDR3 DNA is TGTGCCAGCAGACAAGGAGGGACTACGGGCAATGAGCAGTTCTTC.

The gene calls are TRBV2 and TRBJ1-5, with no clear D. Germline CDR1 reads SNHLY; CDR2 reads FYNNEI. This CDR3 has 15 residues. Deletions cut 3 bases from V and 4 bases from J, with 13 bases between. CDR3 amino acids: CASSDRQMRNQPQHF. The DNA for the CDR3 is TGTGCCAGCAGTGATAGACAAATGAGAAATCAGCCCCAGCATTTT.

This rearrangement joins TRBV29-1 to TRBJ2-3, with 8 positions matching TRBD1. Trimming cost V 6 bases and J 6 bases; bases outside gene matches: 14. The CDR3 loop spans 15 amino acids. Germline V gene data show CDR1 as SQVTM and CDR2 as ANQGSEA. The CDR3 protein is CSVTVRQGASDTQYF. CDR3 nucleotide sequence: TGCAGCGTAACCGTTAGGCAGGGGGCATCGGATACGCAGTATTTT.

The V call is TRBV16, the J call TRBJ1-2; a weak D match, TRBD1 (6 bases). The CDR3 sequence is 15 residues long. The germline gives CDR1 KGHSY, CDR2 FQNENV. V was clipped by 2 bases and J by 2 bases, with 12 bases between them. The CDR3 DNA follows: TGTGCCAGCAGCCAAAGGAGGGGGAGAAACTATGGCTACACCTTC. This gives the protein CASSQRRGRNYGYTF.

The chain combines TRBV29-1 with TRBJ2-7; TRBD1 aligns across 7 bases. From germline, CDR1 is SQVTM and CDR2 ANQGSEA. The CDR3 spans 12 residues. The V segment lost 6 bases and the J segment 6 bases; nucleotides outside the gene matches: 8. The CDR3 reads CSVRTGYSEQYF. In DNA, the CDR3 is TGCAGCGTCCGGACAGGTTATAGCGAGCAGTACTTC.

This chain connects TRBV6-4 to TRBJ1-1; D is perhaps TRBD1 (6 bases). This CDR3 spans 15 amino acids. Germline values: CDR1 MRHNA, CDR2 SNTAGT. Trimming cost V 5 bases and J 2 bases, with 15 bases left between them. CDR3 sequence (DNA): TGTGCCAGCAGTCCGGGACACAGGTATAACACTGAAGCTTTCTTT. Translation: CASSPGHRYNTEAFF.

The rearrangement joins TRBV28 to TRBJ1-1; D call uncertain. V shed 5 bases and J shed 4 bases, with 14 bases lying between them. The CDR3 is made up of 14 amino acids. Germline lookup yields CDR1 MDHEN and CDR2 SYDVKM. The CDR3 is CASSPRRVTTEAFF. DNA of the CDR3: TGTGCCAGCAGTCCCCGCCGGGTGACCACTGAAGCTTTCTTT.